This TCR beta chain was found in a study of OX40 agonist ivuxolimab in advanced cancers. As concerns this clone: The antigen remains undetermined.

Profiling relied on immunoSEQ multiplex PCR, and the TCRdb table lists in-frame clones only, not all of them. The sample lists 80,000 to 100,000 clones, around 86% occurring once. Findings and limits, study-wide: Both CD4+ and CD8+ T cell populations in blood had undergone clonal expansion by week 6 at 0.1 to 3.0 mg/kg. The authors did not determine the antigen specificity of the expanded peripheral T cells.

Germline CDR1 reads SEHNR; CDR2 reads FQNEAQ (reference sequence). The CDR3 totals 13 residues. Trimming shortened V by 4 bases and J by 1 base, and 7 bases separated the two germline ends. The source of this sequence is an adult with an advanced solid tumor such as melanoma, head and neck, liver or kidney cancer. This chain connects TRBV7-9 to TRBJ2-5; possible D gene TRBD1, 5 bases. The source material was CD4+ or CD8+ T cells sorted from blood, sampled in a trial of the OX40 agonist ivuxolimab. The CDR3 region is CASSSGIQETQYF. The CDR3, as DNA: TGTGCCAGCAGCTCAGGGATCCAAGAGACCCAGTACTTC.